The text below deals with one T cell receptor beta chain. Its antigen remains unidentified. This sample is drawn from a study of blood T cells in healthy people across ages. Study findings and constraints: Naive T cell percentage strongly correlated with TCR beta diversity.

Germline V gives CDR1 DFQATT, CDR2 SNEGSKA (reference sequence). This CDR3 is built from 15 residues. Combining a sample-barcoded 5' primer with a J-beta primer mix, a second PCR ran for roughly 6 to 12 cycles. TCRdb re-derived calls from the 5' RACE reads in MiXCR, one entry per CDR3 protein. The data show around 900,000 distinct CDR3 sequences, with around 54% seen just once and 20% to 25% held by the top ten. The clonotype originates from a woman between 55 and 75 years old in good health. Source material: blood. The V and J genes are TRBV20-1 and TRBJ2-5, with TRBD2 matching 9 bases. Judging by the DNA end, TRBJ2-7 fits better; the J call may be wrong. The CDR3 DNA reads TGCAGTGCTAATGGACCGGGACTAGCAGACTACGAGCAGTACTTC. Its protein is CSANGPGLADYEQYF.